The clone carrying this TCR beta chain was observed a handful of times. This record belongs to a study of T cells in Graves' hyperthyroidism and ophthalmopathy. RNA transcripts were the template for amplifying TCR beta CDR3 regions. In the first-round RT-PCR of the TCR CDR3, the HTBI primer set was used. A single record per CDR3 protein comes from TCRdb applying MiXCR to the multiplex PCR reads. The data contain more than 500,000 distinct CDR3 sequences, over 35% of them singletons. CDR1 and CDR2 (germline): SGHVS, FQNEAQ. The CDR3 extends over 13 amino acids. V was cut by 3 bases and J by 6 bases, with 12 bases left in between.

Sequencing was carried out using peripheral blood or thyroid tissue (not recorded which). The V and J genes are TRBV7-8 and TRBJ2-7; a weak D match, TRBD2 (5 bases). This receptor was identified in an adult woman with Graves' disease, either hyperthyroidism or ophthalmopathy (not recorded which). The CDR3 coding sequence is TGTGCCAGCAGCTTCGACTACCTAGGCGAGCAGTACTTC. It codes for CASSFDYLGEQYF.